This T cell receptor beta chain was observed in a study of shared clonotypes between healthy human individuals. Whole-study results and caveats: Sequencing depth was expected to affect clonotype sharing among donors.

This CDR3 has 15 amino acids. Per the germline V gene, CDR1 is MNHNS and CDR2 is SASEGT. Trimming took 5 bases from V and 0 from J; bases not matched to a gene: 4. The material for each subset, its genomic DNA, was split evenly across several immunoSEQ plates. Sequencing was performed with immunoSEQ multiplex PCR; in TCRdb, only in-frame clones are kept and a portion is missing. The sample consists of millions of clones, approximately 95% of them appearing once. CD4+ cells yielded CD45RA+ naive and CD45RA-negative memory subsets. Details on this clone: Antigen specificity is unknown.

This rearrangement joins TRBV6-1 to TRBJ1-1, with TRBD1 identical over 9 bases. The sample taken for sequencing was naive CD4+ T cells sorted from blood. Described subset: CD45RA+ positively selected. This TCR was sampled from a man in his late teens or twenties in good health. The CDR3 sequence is CASSLRTGVNTEAFF. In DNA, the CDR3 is TGTGCCAGCAGTCTCCGGACAGGGGTGAACACTGAAGCTTTCTTT.